Included here is one T cell receptor beta chain sequence, with context. Original processing notes: The authors estimated nucleated cell counts from reference gene primer amplification. Clones were read by immunoSEQ multiplex PCR, and TCRdb kept only the in-frame ones, dropping some. V and J calls and clone size are copied from that table; D and trimming were computed from the DNA. The table includes around 70,000 clones, 80% to 90% detected once. This specimen comes from a study of blood T cell repertoires in COVID-19. Looking at the study overall: From the United States, Italy and Spain came samples of acute and convalescent COVID-19. In each case, the material was cDNA or gDNA derived from T cells, B-cell-depleted T cells, or PBMCs.

The sequenced sample consisted of peripheral blood. The source of this sequence is a man aged 50 to 60 with active COVID-19.

For the CDR3, the DNA is TGTGCCAGCAGTCAACTACCCCAACCAGTACGAGAACAGACCCAGTACTTC. This translates into CASSQLPQPVREQTQYF. V and J are TRBV6-6 and TRBJ2-5; D is undetermined. From germline, CDR1 is MNHNY and CDR2 SVGAGI (reference sequence). This CDR3 region has 17 residues. V was clipped by 5 bases and J by 6 bases, with 25 bases between them.